Detailed here is one T cell receptor (beta chain). The antigen it recognizes is unknown. The data were taken from a study of T cells expressing NK-cell markers (dated by TCRdb to about 2020). With respect to the entire study: Three sorted T-cell subsets (CD3+CD56+NKG2C+, CD3+CD56+NKG2C- and CD3+CD56-NKG2C+) from about 8 donors had their TCR beta-chain repertoires profiled. Libraries were sequenced as 2 x 150 bp reads on Illumina HiSeq 2000/2500, MiSeq or NextSeq. Seven of the eight sequenced donors were HCMV-seropositive and one was HCMV-seronegative. Randomly selected healthy volunteers, three men and five women, were used as the eight sequenced donors. What the authors observed across the whole study: Those dominant clonotypes were again the most abundant among CD3+CD56-NKG2C+ cells in a handful of donors, at about 28.3-60.1%. Whether the expanded NKG2C-expressing T cell clones were specific for HCMV antigens remained unclear. In several donors, the dominant CD3+CD56+NKG2C+ clonotypes were found to rank among the top 10 CD8+ clonotypes and to make up roughly 1.0-7.5% of CD8+ T cells.

HCMV serostatus was determined by detecting HCMV-specific IgG in serum with a commercial ELISA kit. Peripheral blood mononuclear cells were isolated from blood by Ficoll density gradient centrifugation. This sample was sequenced with an Illumina HiSeq 2000. TCR beta cDNA libraries were prepared using 5'RACE template switching, which introduced a universal primer site and unique molecular identifiers. Synthesis of cDNA was primed from the TCR beta constant segment and was followed by two consecutive PCR amplification steps. The authors' analysis ran thus. Reads were demultiplexed and grouped by UMI with MIGEC, and clonotypes were assembled and quantified with MiTCR. Only TCR cDNA sequences supported by at least two reads were kept to exclude erroneous sequences. The tcR package was used for downstream repertoire analysis, and clonotypes were matched between fractions using CDR3 nucleotide sequence together with V segment. Antigen specificity was annotated against VDJdb with VDJmatch, allowing one amino acid substitution in CDR3. TCRdb reprocessed the reads, and each CDR3 protein sequence is entered once, without DNA. The authors' filters were not applied to this entry. The table for this sample shows some 460,000 distinct CDR3 sequences. The ten largest clonotypes hold roughly 1.4% of the sample.

Taken from the germline V gene, the CDR1 and CDR2 loops are SGDLS and YYNGEE. Its CDR3 holds 12 amino acids, cysteine through phenylalanine. No DNA accompanies this entry. Recombination linked TRBV9 to TRBJ2-2; the TRBD2 assignment by TCRdb is unverifiable without DNA. The TCR sequence derives from a woman aged 50 to 60 in good health. Donor details come from another sample of the same person, matched by shared clones. Sequencing was done on a sample of blood T cells: a sorted CD56 or NKG2C T cell subset, CD4+ or CD8+ T cells, or bulk PBMC T cells (not recorded which). For the CDR3, the sequence is CASAGGSGELFF.